The clone carrying this TCR beta chain has ten or more counts. V gave up 2 bases and J gave up 4 bases, with 12 bases separating them. The CDR3 covers 15 residues. From germline, CDR1 is MNHEY and CDR2 SMNVEV (reference sequence). These data belong to a study of T cells in Graves' hyperthyroidism and ophthalmopathy. Regions amplified from RNA transcripts were the TCR beta CDR3 regions. TCR CDR3 regions were first amplified by RT-PCR with HTBI primers. Each CDR3 protein is one row after TCRdb ran MiXCR on the multiplex PCR reads. The table has about 690,000 distinct CDR3 sequences, around 15% seen once.

The material sequenced was blood. The gene calls are TRBV27 and TRBJ2-1; D is ambiguous. This clonotype was obtained from a man aged 45-60 years with Graves' hyperthyroidism. The CDR3 sequence is CASSLGSGPYNEQFF. DNA of the CDR3: TGTGCCAGCAGTTTAGGGTCCGGGCCGTACAATGAGCAGTTCTTC.